The entry below gives a single T cell receptor (beta chain) sequence along with its context. Original processing methods: Estimates of nucleated cell counts were drawn from the amplification of reference gene primers. Assay: immunoSEQ multiplex PCR; the TCRdb copy retains only in-frame clones and omits some. The DNA gave D and trimming, while V, J and clone size come from that table. The table has under 250,000 clones, about 80% seen once. This specimen belongs to a study of blood T cell repertoires in COVID-19. Study information: Samples representing acute and convalescent COVID-19 were sourced from the United States, Italy and Spain. T cells, B-cell-depleted T cells, or PBMCs supplied cDNA or gDNA.

Each participant's cohort was designated according to participant-reported clinical history. The V gene end was trimmed by 5 bases and the J gene end by 1 base; junction bases not matched to a gene: 10. Germline V gene sequence: CDR1 SGDLS, CDR2 YYNGEE. This CDR3 region has 16 residues. Sequenced sample: PBMCs or T cells enriched from blood (not recorded which). The TCR originated in a man in his sixties who had recovered from COVID-19. The gene calls are TRBV9 and TRBJ2-7; TRBD2 matches at 9 bases. The CDR3 is CASSPAGGIVSYEQYF. The CDR3 coding sequence is TGTGCCAGCAGTCCTGCGGGAGGGATCGTATCCTACGAGCAGTACTTC.